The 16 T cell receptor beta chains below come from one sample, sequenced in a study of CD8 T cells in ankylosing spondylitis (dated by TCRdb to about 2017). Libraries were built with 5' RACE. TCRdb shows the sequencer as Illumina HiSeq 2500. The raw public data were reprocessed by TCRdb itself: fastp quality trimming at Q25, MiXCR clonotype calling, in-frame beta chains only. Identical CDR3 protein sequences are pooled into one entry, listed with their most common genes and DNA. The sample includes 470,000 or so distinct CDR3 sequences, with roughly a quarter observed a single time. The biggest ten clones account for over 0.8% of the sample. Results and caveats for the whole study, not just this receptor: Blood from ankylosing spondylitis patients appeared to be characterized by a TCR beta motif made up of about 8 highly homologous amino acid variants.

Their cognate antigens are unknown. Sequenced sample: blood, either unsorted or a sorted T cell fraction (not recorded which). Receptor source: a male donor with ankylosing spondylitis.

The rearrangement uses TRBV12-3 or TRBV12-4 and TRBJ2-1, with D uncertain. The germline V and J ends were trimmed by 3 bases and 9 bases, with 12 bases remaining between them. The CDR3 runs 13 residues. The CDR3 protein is CASSFSRDGEQFF. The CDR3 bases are TGTGCCAGCAGTTTCTCCCGCGACGGTGAGCAGTTCTTC.

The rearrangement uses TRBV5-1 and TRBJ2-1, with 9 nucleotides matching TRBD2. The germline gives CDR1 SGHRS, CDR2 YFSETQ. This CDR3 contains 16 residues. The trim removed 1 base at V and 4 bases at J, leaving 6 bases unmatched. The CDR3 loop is CASSLIAGEVYNEQFF. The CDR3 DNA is TGCGCCAGCAGCTTGATAGCGGGAGAGGTTTACAATGAGCAGTTCTTC.

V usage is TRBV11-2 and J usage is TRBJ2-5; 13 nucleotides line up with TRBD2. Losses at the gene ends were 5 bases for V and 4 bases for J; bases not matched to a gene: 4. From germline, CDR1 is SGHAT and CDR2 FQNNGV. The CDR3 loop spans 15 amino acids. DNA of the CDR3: TGTGCCAGCAGCGCCGGACTAGCGGGAGTAGAGACCCAGTACTTC. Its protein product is CASSAGLAGVETQYF.

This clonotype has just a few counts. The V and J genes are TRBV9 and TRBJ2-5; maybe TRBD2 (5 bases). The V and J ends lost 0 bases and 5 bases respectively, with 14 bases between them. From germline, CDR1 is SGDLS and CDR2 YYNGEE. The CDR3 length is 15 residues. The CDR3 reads CASSVDALSGETQYF. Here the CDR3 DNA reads TGTGCCAGCAGCGTAGACGCACTATCGGGGGAGACCCAGTACTTC.

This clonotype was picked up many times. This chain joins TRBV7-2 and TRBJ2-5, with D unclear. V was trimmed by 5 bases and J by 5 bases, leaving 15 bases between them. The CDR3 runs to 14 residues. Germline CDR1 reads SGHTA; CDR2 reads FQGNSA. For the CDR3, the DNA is TGTGCCAGCAGCAAGATGGTGGGTGGCGAGACCCAGTACTTC. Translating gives CASSKMVGGETQYF.

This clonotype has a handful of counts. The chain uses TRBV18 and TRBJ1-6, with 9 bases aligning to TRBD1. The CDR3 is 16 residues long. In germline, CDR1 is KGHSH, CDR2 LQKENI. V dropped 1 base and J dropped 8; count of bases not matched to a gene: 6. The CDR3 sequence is CASSPRGQGGDSPLHF. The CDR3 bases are TGTGCCAGCTCACCACGGGGACAGGGAGGGGATTCACCCCTCCACTTT.

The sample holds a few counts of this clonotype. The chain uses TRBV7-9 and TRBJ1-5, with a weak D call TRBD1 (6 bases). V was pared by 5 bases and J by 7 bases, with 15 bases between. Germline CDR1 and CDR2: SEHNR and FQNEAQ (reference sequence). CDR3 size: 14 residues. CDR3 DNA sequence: TGTGCCAGCAGCGTAGGCACAGGGACGCAGCCCCAGCATTTT. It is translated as CASSVGTGTQPQHF.

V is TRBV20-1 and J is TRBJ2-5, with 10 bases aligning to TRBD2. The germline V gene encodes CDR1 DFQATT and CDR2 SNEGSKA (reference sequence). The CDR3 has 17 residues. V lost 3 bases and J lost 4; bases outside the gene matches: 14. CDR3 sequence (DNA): TGCAGTGCTAGGCCCGGACTAGCGGACTCGGGGGGAGAGACCCAGTACTTC. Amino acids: CSARPGLADSGGETQYF.

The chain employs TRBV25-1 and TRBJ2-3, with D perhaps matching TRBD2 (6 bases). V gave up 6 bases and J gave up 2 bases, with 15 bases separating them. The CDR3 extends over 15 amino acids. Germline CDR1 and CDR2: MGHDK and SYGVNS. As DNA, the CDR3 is TGTGCCAGCAGCCTTTATCGGGGGTCCACAGATACGCAGTATTTT. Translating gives CASSLYRGSTDTQYF.

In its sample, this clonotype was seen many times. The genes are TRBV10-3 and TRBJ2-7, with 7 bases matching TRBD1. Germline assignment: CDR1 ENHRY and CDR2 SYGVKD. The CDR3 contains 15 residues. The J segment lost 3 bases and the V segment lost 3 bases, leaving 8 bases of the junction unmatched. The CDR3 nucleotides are TGTGCCATCAGTGAATCAGGGGGTAAGGTCTACGAGCAGTACTTC. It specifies CAISESGGKVYEQYF.

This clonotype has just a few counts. CDR3 amino acids: CASSSPEAGELFF. The DNA of the CDR3 is TGTGCCAGCAGCTCCCCGGAGGCCGGGGAGCTGTTTTTT. The chain links TRBV7-6 to TRBJ2-2, with D possibly matching TRBD2 (5 bases). CDR1 is SGHVS, CDR2 FNYEAQ, per germline. Trimming pared 4 bases from V and 6 bases from J, leaving 9 bases between. The CDR3 spans 13 residues.

The CDR3: CASSPQAGRDEQETQYF. The CDR3 coding sequence is TGTGCCAGCAGCCCCCAGGCAGGGAGGGACGAACAAGAGACCCAGTACTTC. The gene calls are TRBV13 and TRBJ2-5; 7 bases match TRBD2. The J segment lost 2 bases and the V segment lost 5 bases, leaving 14 bases of the junction unmatched. The CDR3 runs 17 residues. Germline lookup yields CDR1 PRHDT and CDR2 FYEKMQ (reference sequence).

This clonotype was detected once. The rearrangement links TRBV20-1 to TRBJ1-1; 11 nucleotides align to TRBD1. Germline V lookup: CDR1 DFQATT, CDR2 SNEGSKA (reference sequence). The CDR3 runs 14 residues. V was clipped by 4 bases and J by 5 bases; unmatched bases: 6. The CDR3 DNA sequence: TGCAGTGCTATCTACCGGGACAGGGGGACTGAAGCTTTCTTT. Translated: CSAIYRDRGTEAFF.

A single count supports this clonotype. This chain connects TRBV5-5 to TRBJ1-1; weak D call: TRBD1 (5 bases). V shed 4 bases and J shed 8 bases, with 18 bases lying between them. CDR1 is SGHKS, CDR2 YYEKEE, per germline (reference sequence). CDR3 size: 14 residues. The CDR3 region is CASSPAGTDLEAFF. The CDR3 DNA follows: TGTGCCAGCAGCCCGGCGGGGACGGACTTGGAAGCTTTCTTT.

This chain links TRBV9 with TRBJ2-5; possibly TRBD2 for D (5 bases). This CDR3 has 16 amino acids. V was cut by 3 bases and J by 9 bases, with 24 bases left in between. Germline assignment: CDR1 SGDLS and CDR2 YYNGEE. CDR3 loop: CASSDMRASPVWAQYF. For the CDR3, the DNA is TGTGCCAGCAGCGACATGAGGGCCTCGCCGGTGTGGGCCCAGTACTTC. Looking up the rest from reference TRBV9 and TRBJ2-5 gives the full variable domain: DSGVTQTPKHLITATGQRVTLRCSPRSGDLSVYWYQQSLDQGLQFLIQYYNGEERAKGNILERFSAQQFPDLHSELNLSSLELGDSALYFCASSDMRASPVWAQYFGPGTRLLVL.

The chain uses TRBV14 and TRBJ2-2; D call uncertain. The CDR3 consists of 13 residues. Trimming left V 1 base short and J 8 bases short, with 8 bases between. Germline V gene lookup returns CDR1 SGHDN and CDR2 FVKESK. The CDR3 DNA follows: TGTGCCAGCAGCCAAGGCCTTGTAGGGGAGCTGTTTTTT. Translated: CASSQGLVGELFF.